This T cell receptor beta chain is from a study of cytomegalovirus exposure and HLA in healthy donors. Across the study: Prior work identified 120 million or so unique TCR beta sequences in 190 million or so T cells.

The study ran its PCR with 60 Vbeta and 13 Jbeta primers. The table came from immunoSEQ multiplex PCR; TCRdb's copy has only in-frame clones and leaves some out. The sample holds some 170,000 clones; around 80% are singletons and the top ten take roughly 1.9%. Between the trimmed V and J ends, which lost 5 bases and 3 bases, there was a span of 14 bases. The germline V gene has CDR1 MDHEN and CDR2 SYDVKM. The CDR3 has 14 residues. The material sequenced was PBMCs. The V gene is TRBV28, the J gene TRBJ2-7, with D possibly being TRBD1 (6 bases). The sequence was obtained from a man aged 40-50 years in good health and CMV-seronegative. CDR3 loop: CASSPPGQIYEQYF. The CDR3 DNA sequence: TGTGCCAGCAGTCCCCCCGGACAGATCTACGAGCAGTACTTC.